A selection of T cell receptor beta chains follows, all from one sample in a study of blood T cell repertoires in COVID-19. Sequencing was performed with immunoSEQ multiplex PCR; in TCRdb, only in-frame clones are kept and a portion is missing. This table holds 90,000 to 120,000 clones, 89% found once. The sequenced sample consisted of peripheral blood. The receptor set was obtained from a man aged 35-49 years with active or convalescent COVID-19. Each CDR3 is given with its conserved first and last residue. A D gene is named only where the DNA matches it firmly. The size entry is marked missing in some rows and otherwise reads once, few, many or a size class.

clone size	D gene	V gene	J gene	CDR3 DNA	CDR3 protein
.	.	TRBV11-2	TRBJ1-1	TGTGCCAGCAGCCTCTCCGTCGGGGTTTTGGGTGTCGAAGCTTTCTTT	CASSLSVGVLGVEAFF
.	TRBD1	TRBV6-6	TRBJ1-1	TGTGCCACGCGGGACAGCCCGAACACTGAAGCTTTCTTT	CATRDSPNTEAFF
.	.	TRBV18	TRBJ1-2	TGTGCCAGCTCACCCGGTGCGGGCAACTATGGCTACACCTTC	CASSPGAGNYGYTF
.	TRBD1	TRBV7-2	TRBJ1-6	TGTGCCAGCAGCCGCGGGACAGGGGGCATGAGCTCACCCCTCCACTTT	CASSRGTGGMSSPLHF
.	TRBD1	TRBV28	TRBJ1-4	TGTGCCAGCAGCTTCCATGGGACAGGGAGGAAACTGTTTTTT	CASSFHGTGRKLFF
.	.	TRBV6-2/TRBV6-3	TRBJ2-2	TGTGCCAGCAGTGGCCGAGGGGGCACCGGGGAGCTGTTTTTT	CASSGRGGTGELFF
few	TRBD1	TRBV11-2	TRBJ2-7	TGTGCCAGCAGCTTAGTCATGGGACAGGGAGCTTACGAGCAGTACTTC	CASSLVMGQGAYEQYF
.	.	TRBV21-1	TRBJ2-3	TGTGCCAGCAGCAAACCCCAGGATAGCACAGATACGCAGTATTTT	CASSKPQDSTDTQYF
.	.	TRBV9	TRBJ2-1	TGTGCCAGCAGCGTTGGGGGCGGTTGGAATGAGCAGTTCTTC	CASSVGGGWNEQFF
.	.	TRBV15	TRBJ1-5	TGTGCCACCAGCAGAGATATTAGCAATCAGCCCCAGCATTTT	CATSRDISNQPQHF
few	.	TRBV4-1	TRBJ2-2	TGCGCCAGCAGCCAAGTCGGTCGGGAACGGGGCACCGGGGAGCTGTTTTTT	CASSQVGRERGTGELFF
.	TRBD2	TRBV2	TRBJ2-1	TGTGCCAGCAGTGGGACTAGCGGGAGAGACCTGCAGCAGTTCTTC	CASSGTSGRDLQQFF
.	TRBD1	TRBV7-2	TRBJ1-5	TGTGCCAGCAGCTTGCGACAGGGGGCGCAGCCCCAGCATTTT	CASSLRQGAQPQHF
.	TRBD1	TRBV7-9	TRBJ1-1	TGTGCCAGCAGCTTAGCGCAGATAGGGGCAGGGGGCGCGGTGACTGAAGCTTTCTTT	CASSLAQIGAGGAVTEAFF
.	.	TRBV10-3	TRBJ2-7	TGTGCCATCAGTGGCTCCGACATAAGGGGCTACGAGCAGTACTTC	CAISGSDIRGYEQYF
.	.	TRBV15	TRBJ2-7	TGTGCCACCAGCAGAGGAGGGAGTTACGGGGAGCAGTACTTC	CATSRGGSYGEQYF
.	.	TRBV7-7	TRBJ1-1	TGTGCTAGCAGCTTAACTGACGGAGGCGTTGGGAACACTGAAGCTTTCTTT	CASSLTDGGVGNTEAFF
.	TRBD2	TRBV28	TRBJ2-1	TGTGCCAGCAGCCCGACTAGCGGGAGGGGGAGCTCCTACAATGAGCAGTTCTTC	CASSPTSGRGSSYNEQFF
.	TRBD1	TRBV7-2	TRBJ2-5	TGTGCCAGCACCCAGACAGGGATTTTAAGAGAGGCCCAGTACTTC	CASTQTGILREAQYF
.	.	TRBV11-2	TRBJ1-1	TGTGCCAGCAGCTTAGTCGCAGGGGTCGGTGAAGCTTTCTTT	CASSLVAGVGEAFF
.	TRBD2	TRBV28	TRBJ2-1	TGTGCCAGCAGTTCGAGCGGGGGCTCCTACAATGAGCAGTTCTTC	CASSSSGGSYNEQFF
.	.	TRBV28	TRBJ2-7	TGTGCCAGCAGTTCCCGCCGACTTAACTACGAGCAGTACTTC	CASSSRRLNYEQYF
once	TRBD1	TRBV6-2/TRBV6-3	TRBJ2-7	TGTGCCAGCAGTTACGGGACAGGGAGTGTGCAGTACTTC	CASSYGTGSVQYF
.	TRBD2	TRBV6-2/TRBV6-3	TRBJ2-1	TGTGCCAGCAGTAGGACTAGCGGGAGGAATGAGCAGTTCTTC	CASSRTSGRNEQFF
.	.	TRBV28	TRBJ1-4	TGTGCCAGCAGTTCCGAGGGCTATGGAAAACTGTTTTTT	CASSSEGYGKLFF
.	TRBD2	TRBV7-9	TRBJ2-1	TGTGCCAGCAGCTCCCTGACTAGCGGGTATGAGCAGTTCTTC	CASSSLTSGYEQFF
.	.	TRBV18	TRBJ1-1	TGTGCCAGCTCACTATATGGGGGGGACACTGAAGCTTTCTTT	CASSLYGGDTEAFF
.	TRBD2	TRBV19	TRBJ2-7	TGTGCCAGTAGTACTATCGGGACTCCGGGAGGGCAGTACTTC	CASSTIGTPGGQYF
once	TRBD2	TRBV30	TRBJ2-3	TGTGCCTGGAGAAGAGCGGGGGTTTTAGATACGCAGTATTTT	CAWRRAGVLDTQYF
.	TRBD1	TRBV7-2	TRBJ2-7	TGTGCCAGCAGCTTAGCCAGGGGGCCTTACGAGCAGTACTTC	CASSLARGPYEQYF
.	TRBD1	TRBV5-5	TRBJ1-4	TGTGCCAGCACCCGGCAGGGGGTTAATGAAAAACTGTTTTTT	CASTRQGVNEKLFF
.	.	TRBV19	TRBJ1-2	TGTGCCAGTTTGATACAGGGTACCTATGGCTACACCTTC	CASLIQGTYGYTF
.	.	TRBV7-3	TRBJ1-3	TGTGCCAGCAGCTTATTGATAATCAGAGGAAACACCATATATTTT	CASSLLIIRGNTIYF
.	.	TRBV5-1	TRBJ2-3	TGCGCCAGCAGCTCAGACTCCTGGAGCACAGATACGCAGTATTTT	CASSSDSWSTDTQYF
.	.	TRBV12-3/TRBV12-4	TRBJ2-7	TGTGCCAGCTCTTTGGGGAGAGGGGGCGAGCAGTACTTC	CASSLGRGGEQYF
once	TRBD1	TRBV5-1	TRBJ1-1	TGCGCCAGCAGCCCGGGACAGGGGGCGACTGAAGCTTTCTTT	CASSPGQGATEAFF
.	.	TRBV25-1	TRBJ2-7	TGTGCCAGCAGTGGACAGGCGACCTACGAGCAGTACTTC	CASSGQATYEQYF
.	.	TRBV30	TRBJ1-1	TGTGCCTGGGCGCTGGGGGGGACTGAAGCTTTCTTT	CAWALGGTEAFF
.	.	TRBV6-5	TRBJ2-7	TGTGCCAGCAGTCGCGGAGACTCCTACGAGCAGTACTTC	CASSRGDSYEQYF
.	.	TRBV28	TRBJ1-2	TGTGCCAGCAGTTCTCCCTCTAACTATGGCTACACCTTC	CASSSPSNYGYTF
once	.	TRBV18	TRBJ2-5	TGTGCCAGCTCACCACCGTCACAGGCGGAGACCCAGTACTTC	CASSPPSQAETQYF
.	TRBD2	TRBV18	TRBJ2-2	TGTGCCAGCTCCCAGCGCCGTGCGGGAGGGGTGAACACCGGGGAGCTGTTTTTT	CASSQRRAGGVNTGELFF
.	TRBD1	TRBV28	TRBJ1-2	TGTGCCAGCAGTTTATCCGGGACAGGGGGCGTCTACTATGGCTACACCTTC	CASSLSGTGGVYYGYTF
.	TRBD2	TRBV6-2/TRBV6-3	TRBJ2-2	TGTGCCAGCAGTTACGAGCTAGCGGGCCTTCTGGACACCGGGGAGCTGTTTTTT	CASSYELAGLLDTGELFF
once	TRBD2	TRBV6-5	TRBJ2-3	TGTGCCAGCGCTTGGGGCCTAGCGGAGAGAGATACGCAGTATTTT	CASAWGLAERDTQYF
.	TRBD2	TRBV6-2/TRBV6-3	TRBJ2-5	TGTGCCAGCAGTTACTCTCTAGCGGGAGATAGTGGTAATCAAGAGACCCAGTACTTC	CASSYSLAGDSGNQETQYF
.	TRBD1	TRBV25-1	TRBJ1-5	TGTGCCAGTACACAGGGGGGTAATCAGCCCCAGCATTTT	CASTQGGNQPQHF
.	.	TRBV5-4	TRBJ2-3	TGTGCCAGCAGCTTGGGAGCTCGCAGGGCTAGCACAGATACGCAGTATTTT	CASSLGARRASTDTQYF
.	.	TRBV12-3/TRBV12-4	TRBJ1-2	TGTGCCAGCAGTCTAACAGTGGATCATGGCTACACCTTC	CASSLTVDHGYTF
.	.	TRBV28	TRBJ1-6	TGTGCCAGCAGACTAGGACAGTATAATTCACCCCTCCACTTT	CASRLGQYNSPLHF
.	.	TRBV15	TRBJ1-6	TGTGCCACCCGTAAGACGGGGAATATAAGGAATTCACCCCTCCACTTT	CATRKTGNIRNSPLHF
.	.	TRBV4-1	TRBJ1-2	TGCGCCAGCAGCCAAGAAGGGGGGGATAACTATGGCTACACCTTC	CASSQEGGDNYGYTF
once	TRBD1	TRBV6-5	TRBJ2-2	TGTGCCAGCAGTTACTCTGGGACAGGGTTGGGGGAGCTGTTTTTT	CASSYSGTGLGELFF
.	.	TRBV9	TRBJ1-2	TGTGCCAGCAGCGGTATGGGGCGGACAGCAGCTAACTATGGCTACACCTTC	CASSGMGRTAANYGYTF
few	.	TRBV4-1	TRBJ1-1	TGCGCCAGCAGCCAAGACTATGGGGGCGCTGAAGCTTTCTTT	CASSQDYGGAEAFF
.	.	TRBV7-2	TRBJ1-1	TGTGCCAGCAGCTTAGCTCCTTCCCGGACTGAAGCTTTCTTT	CASSLAPSRTEAFF
.	.	TRBV30	TRBJ1-1	TGTGCCGCGGGCCGGACTGAAGCTTTCTTT	CAAGRTEAFF
.	.	TRBV11-2	TRBJ1-1	TGTGCCAGCAGCTTAGGATTAGGAGCGACTGAAGCTTTCTTT	CASSLGLGATEAFF